The rows below give T cell receptor beta chains drawn from one sample of a study of T-cell reconstitution after alpha-beta-depleted transplantation in children. MiXCR, applied by TCRdb to the PCR reads, yields one record per CDR3 protein. The sample records around 700,000 distinct CDR3 sequences, under 15% being singletons. The sample consisted of PBMCs, taken before TCRalphabeta/CD19-depleted stem cell transplant. These receptors were collected from a girl aged 2 to 9 with congenital amegakaryocytic thrombocytopenia, due to receive a stem cell transplant. Each CDR3 is given with its conserved first and last residue. A D gene is named only where the DNA matches it firmly. Rows give clone size only sometimes, using once, few, many, or a class for an expanded clone.

CASTPSNQPQHF,many,TRBV28,NA
CASSLTGIYNEQFF,many,TRBV5-1,NA
CASSLAGGMAQPQHF,many,TRBV7-2,TRBD1
CAISPGMGGMNTEAFF,NA,TRBV10-3,NA
CASSFWQGNSPLHF,NA,TRBV12-3/TRBV12-4,NA
CASSLPPRGLAFGETQYF,few,TRBV11-1,NA
CSARGTALRGPRGLAEAFF,many,TRBV20-1,TRBD1
CASSYSIPRRRAQNEQFF,many,TRBV6-2/TRBV6-3,NA
CASSRGTGDEQFF,many,TRBV12-3/TRBV12-4,TRBD1
CASSMDRGVSDTQYF,once,TRBV2,TRBD1
CAISRIGIKRESSTDTQYF,many,TRBV10-3,TRBD2
CASSWGGGAGANVLTF,NA,TRBV27,NA
CASTFGGKYYGYTF,NA,TRBV28,NA
CSATRGILYEQYF,many,TRBV20-1,NA
CASSYHYSPGGTYEQYF,few,TRBV6-5,TRBD2
CASSQEGRSFYEQYF,NA,TRBV4-1,NA
CASSLGSGRALGNEQFF,many,TRBV5-1,TRBD2
CSARDLAGGLGNEQFF,NA,TRBV20-1,TRBD2